Presented here are 17 T cell receptor beta chains from one specimen sequenced in a study of T cell responses to AZD1222 COVID-19 vaccine. The method was immunoSEQ multiplex PCR; TCRdb's version includes in-frame clones alone and lacks a portion of them. Here the sample spans roughly 100,000 clones, roughly 85% being singletons. The specimen was peripheral blood, collected on day 0 of AZD1222 vaccination. The receptors shown here come from an adult in good health.

As concerns this clone: At one boundary the junction diverges from the germline segment, which might be a read error. The chain links TRBV5-1 to TRBJ1-3, with D maybe TRBD1 (5 bases). The CDR3 runs to 15 residues. Germline V gene sequence: CDR1 SGHRS, CDR2 YFSETQ. The DNA for the CDR3 is TGTGCCAGCAGCTTGGGGTCGTCCGGGGGTGACACCATATATTTT. Protein sequence: CASSLGSSGGDTIYF. The full variable domain, with the rest looked up from reference TRBV5-1 and TRBJ1-3, is KAGVTQTPRYLIKTRGQQVTLSCSPISGHRSVSWYQQTPGQGLQFLFEYFSETQRNKGNFPGRFSGRQFSNSRSEMNVSTLELGDSALYLCASSLGSSGGDTIYFGEGSWLTVV.

On this clone itself: This sample includes further DNA sequences coding for the same CDR3. The chain has TRBV5-4 and TRBJ1-2; D might be TRBD1 (5 bases). This CDR3 contains 13 residues. Trimming left V 4 bases short and J 1 base short, with 8 bases between. Germline values: CDR1 SGHNT, CDR2 YYREEE (reference sequence). The CDR3, as DNA: TGTGCCAGCAGCCTCGACAGTAACTATGGCTACACCTTC. Amino acid sequence: CASSLDSNYGYTF.

This rearrangement joins TRBV4-2 to TRBJ2-1; 7 nucleotides agree with TRBD2. J gave up 1 base and V 5 bases, and 5 bases lay outside the gene matches. Germline CDR1 is LGHNA and CDR2 is YNFKEQ. This CDR3 spans 15 amino acids. Written as DNA, the CDR3 is TGTGCCAGCAGCAAATCAGCGGGGTCCTACAATGAGCAGTTCTTC. Protein product: CASSKSAGSYNEQFF.

The chain links TRBV5-1 to TRBJ1-6, with a tentative D call TRBD1 (5 bases). V lost 2 bases, J lost 8 bases, and 17 bases lay in between. From germline, CDR1 is SGHRS and CDR2 YFSETQ. The CDR3 extends over 16 amino acids. CDR3 DNA: TGCGCCAGCAGCTTACTCAGCGGGGCGGTTTATTCACCCCTCCACTTT. As protein: CASSLLSGAVYSPLHF.

The chain joins TRBV5-4 to TRBJ1-5; TRBD1 agrees at 7 bases. Germline assignment: CDR1 SGHNT and CDR2 YYREEE (reference sequence). The V gene end was trimmed by 0 bases and the J gene end by 0 bases; junction bases not matched to a gene: 9. CDR3 length: 18 residues. Here the CDR3 reads CASSLDRGRAYSNQPQHF. The CDR3 DNA reads as TGTGCCAGCAGCTTGGACAGGGGAAGAGCATATAGCAATCAGCCCCAGCATTTT. The whole variable domain, remainder taken from reference TRBV5-4 and TRBJ1-5, is ETGVTQSPTHLIKTRGQQVTLRCSSQSGHNTVSWYQQALGQGPQFIFQYYREEENGRGNFPPRFSGLQFPNYSSELNVNALELDDSALYLCASSLDRGRAYSNQPQHFGDGTRLSIL.

V gene TRBV6-2 or TRBV6-3 combines with J gene TRBJ2-5; the match to TRBD2 covers 15 bases. The germline CDR1 and CDR2 sequences are MNHEY and SVGEGT. Germline trimming cut 5 bases from V and 7 bases from J; bases unmatched to any gene: 8. The CDR3 runs 16 residues. The DNA of the CDR3 is TGTGCCAGCAGTATTGGACTAGCGGGGGGGCCGGGGACCCAGTACTTC. Encoded protein: CASSIGLAGGPGTQYF.

The CDR3 region is CSAEPAGHGGNTIYF. The CDR3 DNA reads as TGCAGCGCCGAACCGGCAGGGCATGGGGGAAACACCATATATTTT. V and J are TRBV29-1 and TRBJ1-3, with D tentatively TRBD1 (5 bases). V was clipped by 7 bases and J by 4 bases, with 20 bases between them. Looked up from germline, CDR1 is SQVTM and CDR2 is ANQGSEA. The CDR3 is 15 amino acids.

The chain joins TRBV6-1 to TRBJ2-7, with D possibly TRBD1 on 6 matching bases. CDR3 length equals 14 residues. CDR1 and CDR2 (germline): MNHNS, SASEGT. Trimming removed 0 bases at V and 6 bases at J, with 12 bases between. In nucleotides, the CDR3 is TGTGCCAGCAGTGAAGCCGACAGGCCACGCGAGCAGTACTTC. The encoded protein is CASSEADRPREQYF.

The chain combines TRBV11-3 with TRBJ1-3; D is undetermined. The CDR3 sequence is 16 residues long. Germline CDR1 SGHNT, CDR2 YENEEA. Between the trimmed V and J ends, which lost 5 bases and 0 bases, there was a span of 14 bases. CDR3 coding DNA: TGTGCCAGCAGCCCCTCGCCGGCCGGCTCTGGAAACACCATATATTTT. It yields the protein CASSPSPAGSGNTIYF.

The gene calls are TRBV3-1 (or the pseudogene TRBV3-2) and TRBJ1-5; D ambiguous. The CDR3 has 16 residues. The germline V gene has CDR1 LGHDT and CDR2 YNNKEL (reference sequence). Trimming left V 0 bases short and J 4 bases short, with 13 bases between. Here the CDR3 DNA reads TGTGCCAGCAGCCAAGATGCCGGGCCTGTGAATCAGCCCCAGCATTTT. It encodes CASSQDAGPVNQPQHF.

This chain joins TRBV18 and TRBJ2-7; no clear D. Germline CDR1 KGHSH, CDR2 LQKENI. The CDR3 covers 13 residues. The ends were cut back, 0 bases at V and 6 bases at J, with 9 bases in the middle. CDR3 nucleotides: TGTGCCAGCTCACCACCGTTAGGGTTCGAGCAGTACTTC. Encoded protein: CASSPPLGFEQYF.

J is TRBJ1-1 and V is TRBV7-3; D is unresolved. Deletions cut 0 bases from V and 0 bases from J, with 8 bases between. Germline V gene sequence: CDR1 SGHTA, CDR2 FQGTGA. The CDR3 covers 15 residues. CDR3 loop: CASSLTPLMNTEAFF. CDR3 DNA: TGTGCCAGCAGCTTAACCCCGCTCATGAACACTGAAGCTTTCTTT.

The chain links TRBV2 to TRBJ1-5; 7 positions agree with TRBD1. The CDR3 extends over 14 amino acids. V shed 3 bases, J shed 5 bases, and the junction held 4 bases outside the gene matches. The V gene's germline CDR1 is SNHLY and CDR2 FYNNEI. CDR3: CASSDRGGHQPQHF. The CDR3 bases are TGTGCCAGCAGTGATAGAGGGGGCCATCAGCCCCAGCATTTT.

The CDR3 protein is CASSFQLNTEAFF. The DNA for the CDR3 is TGTGCCAGCAGCTTTCAGTTGAACACTGAAGCTTTCTTT. The chain joins TRBV5-4 to TRBJ1-1; the D is unclear. This CDR3 region has 13 residues. V dropped 2 bases and J dropped 0 bases, with 5 bases sitting between them. CDR1 is SGHNT, CDR2 YYREEE, per germline (reference sequence).

In the case of this clone: At one end, the junction sequence differs from germline, possibly due to a read error. This rearrangement joins TRBV5-5 to TRBJ2-1; tentatively, D is TRBD1 (5 bases). Germline V gives CDR1 SGHKS, CDR2 YYEKEE (reference sequence). The CDR3 has 13 residues. CDR3 region: CASTLTDYNEQFF. Here the CDR3 DNA reads TGTGCCAGCACCTTGACAGATTACAATGAGCAGTTCTTC.

This chain links TRBV7-2 with TRBJ1-2; 8 bases line up with TRBD1. Trimming removed 5 bases from V and 5 bases from J; junction bases left unmatched: 10. CDR1 is SGHTA, CDR2 FQGNSA, per germline. The CDR3 covers 15 residues. The CDR3 region has the DNA TGTGCCAGCAGCCCCCAGGCAGGGGGCGGATATGGCTACACCTTC. It encodes CASSPQAGGGYGYTF. Drawing the rest from reference TRBV7-2 and TRBJ1-2, the complete variable domain is GAGVSQSPSNKVTEKGKDVELRCDPISGHTALYWYRQSLGQGLEFLIYFQGNSAPDKSGLPSDRFSAERTGGSVSTLTIQRTQQEDSAVYLCASSPQAGGGYGYTFGSGTRLTVV.

Points on this clone: The junction differs from germline at one of its ends, possibly a read error. The rearrangement joins TRBV5-1 to TRBJ2-2, with 15 bases lining up with TRBD2. Germline CDR1 and CDR2: SGHRS and YFSETQ. CDR3 size: 18 residues. The CDR3 DNA follows: TGTGCCAGCAGCTTGGGACTAGCGGGAGGTCGAGTCACCGGGGAGCTGTTTTTT. Translated: CASSLGLAGGRVTGELFF.